This is a list of T cell receptor beta chains from one sample in a study of control samples from healthy donors and cancer patients. Some clones are missing from TCRdb's copy, which holds only in-frame ones; the method was immunoSEQ multiplex PCR. The sample lists around 130,000 clones, about 95% occurring once. The specimen was blood. These receptors all come from a man between 25 and 39 years old in good health. CDR3s include the opening cysteine and the closing phenylalanine or tryptophan. The D gene is left open where the match is weak. Only part of the rows carry a size: once, few, many, or a class if the clone is expanded.

clone size | J gene | V gene | D gene | CDR3 protein | CDR3 DNA
- | TRBJ1-1 | TRBV5-1 | - | CASTAGGRDTEAFF | TGCGCCAGCACGGCGGGGGGGCGAGACACTGAAGCTTTCTTT
- | TRBJ2-7 | TRBV3-1/TRBV3-2 | - | CASSVAGPYEQYF | TGTGCCAGCAGCGTTGCAGGGCCCTACGAGCAGTACTTC
once | TRBJ2-1 | TRBV12-5 | TRBD1 | CASGLVGTGYNEQFF | TGTGCTAGTGGTTTGGTAGGGACAGGGTACAATGAGCAGTTCTTC
- | TRBJ1-2 | TRBV28 | - | CASSTSGTAYGYTF | TGTGCCAGCAGTACCAGCGGGACGGCGTATGGCTACACCTTC
few | TRBJ2-2 | TRBV25-1 | - | CASSAIGEDAGELFF | TGTGCCAGCAGTGCAATCGGGGAGGACGCCGGGGAGCTGTTTTTT
- | TRBJ2-7 | TRBV7-2 | - | CASSFHPALEQYF | TGTGCCAGCAGCTTTCATCCGGCCCTCGAGCAGTACTTC
- | TRBJ2-7 | TRBV5-1 | TRBD1 | CASTSDRVDYEQYF | TGCGCCAGCACCTCGGACAGGGTAGACTACGAGCAGTACTTC
- | TRBJ1-1 | TRBV7-8 | TRBD1 | CASSLVPGGANTEAFF | TGTGCCAGCAGCTTAGTTCCAGGGGGCGCGAACACTGAAGCTTTCTTT
- | TRBJ2-1 | TRBV11-2 | - | CASSLDLGGGYNEQFF | TGTGCCAGCAGCTTAGATCTAGGGGGGGGCTACAATGAGCAGTTCTTC
once | TRBJ2-5 | TRBV7-3 | TRBD1 | CASSLGGTGGQETQYF | TGTGCCAGCAGCTTGGGGGGGACAGGGGGCCAAGAGACCCAGTACTTC
- | TRBJ2-5 | TRBV9 | TRBD2 | CASSVDGLAGDQETQYF | TGTGCCAGCAGCGTAGATGGACTAGCGGGGGATCAAGAGACCCAGTACTTC
- | TRBJ2-3 | TRBV6-5 | - | CASSYQLAGSDTQYF | TGTGCCAGCAGTTATCAGTTAGCAGGATCAGATACGCAGTATTTT
- | TRBJ1-2 | TRBV5-1 | TRBD1 | CASSMDRDGYTF | TGCGCCAGCAGCATGGACAGGGATGGCTACACCTTC
- | TRBJ2-5 | TRBV7-9 | TRBD2 | CASSLAGLIKETQYF | TGTGCCAGCAGCCTAGCGGGACTCATCAAGGAGACCCAGTACTTC
once | TRBJ1-5 | TRBV15 | - | CATSRDNQPQHF | TGTGCCACCAGCAGAGATAATCAGCCCCAGCATTTT
- | TRBJ1-1 | TRBV7-9 | - | CASSLPGNTEAFF | TGTGCCAGCAGCTTACCGGGGAACACTGAAGCTTTCTTT
- | TRBJ1-6 | TRBV6-2/TRBV6-3 | TRBD1 | CASSLREDRLGSPLHF | TGTGCCAGCAGTTTGCGAGAGGACAGGCTAGGTTCACCCCTCCACTTT
- | TRBJ2-5 | TRBV30 | TRBD2 | CAWSPSGGILETQYF | TGTGCCTGGTCCCCTAGCGGGGGTATTTTGGAGACCCAGTACTTC
- | TRBJ2-1 | TRBV5-4 | - | CASTSGIRGGSYNEQFF | TGTGCCAGCACCTCGGGGATCAGGGGAGGCTCCTACAATGAGCAGTTCTTC
- | TRBJ1-4 | TRBV9 | - | CASSRTGSEEKLFF | TGTGCCAGCAGCCGGACGGGGAGTGAGGAAAAACTGTTTTTT
- | TRBJ1-1 | TRBV12-3/TRBV12-4 | - | CASSLSGTEAFF | TGTGCCAGCAGTCTGAGTGGGACTGAAGCTTTCTTT
- | TRBJ2-3 | TRBV13 | TRBD1 | CASSLGQGKDTQYF | TGTGCCAGCAGCTTGGGACAGGGGAAAGATACGCAGTATTTT
- | TRBJ2-1 | TRBV19 | TRBD2 | CASSIGGSAYNEQFF | TGTGCCAGTAGTATCGGGGGGAGCGCCTACAATGAGCAGTTCTTC
- | TRBJ2-2 | TRBV11-2 | TRBD2 | CASRRLRTSGGQYSGELFF | TGTGCCAGCAGACGCCTTAGGACTAGCGGGGGGCAGTATTCCGGGGAGCTGTTTTTT
- | TRBJ1-3 | TRBV18 | - | CASSPPDGNTIYF | TGTGCCAGCTCGCCACCGGACGGAAACACCATATATTTT
- | TRBJ1-2 | TRBV30 | TRBD1 | CASPSGGLSYGYTF | TGTGCCTCACCCTCAGGGGGCTTAAGCTATGGCTACACCTTC
- | TRBJ1-5 | TRBV4-3 | TRBD1 | CASSRDRGSNQPQHF | TGCGCCAGCAGCCGGGACAGGGGAAGCAATCAGCCCCAGCATTTT
- | TRBJ1-5 | TRBV12-3/TRBV12-4 | - | CASREGGNQPQHF | TGTGCCAGCAGGGAAGGTGGCAATCAGCCCCAGCATTTT
- | TRBJ2-1 | TRBV27 | - | CASSRGGRYNEQFF | TGTGCCAGCAGTCGTGGAGGCCGATACAATGAGCAGTTCTTC
- | TRBJ2-1 | TRBV3-1/TRBV3-2 | - | CASRSGLGRSYNEQFF | TGTGCCAGCAGGAGTGGTTTAGGGAGATCCTACAATGAGCAGTTCTTC
once | TRBJ2-7 | TRBV19 | - | CASSIASSSYEQYF | TGTGCCAGTAGTATCGCCTCAAGCTCCTACGAGCAGTACTTC
- | TRBJ1-1 | TRBV18 | - | CASSTQEGNTEAFF | TGTGCCAGCTCGACTCAGGAGGGGAACACTGAAGCTTTCTTT
- | TRBJ2-2 | TRBV4-1 | TRBD1 | CASSPELGTGDTGELFF | TGCGCCAGCAGCCCGGAATTGGGGACAGGGGACACCGGGGAGCTGTTTTTT
- | TRBJ1-1 | TRBV19 | - | CASSIARGMNTEAFF | TGTGCCAGTAGTATAGCAAGGGGTATGAACACTGAAGCTTTCTTT
- | TRBJ2-7 | TRBV10-3 | - | CAISERAGADYEQYF | TGTGCCATCAGTGAGAGGGCGGGCGCTGACTACGAGCAGTACTTC
- | TRBJ1-1 | TRBV6-1 | - | CASSDPQIRWGPAFF | TGTGCCAGCAGTGACCCACAGATCAGATGGGGTCCGGCTTTCTTT
- | TRBJ1-1 | TRBV9 | TRBD1 | CASSVVPGGNTEAFF | TGTGCCAGCAGCGTAGTACCAGGGGGAAACACTGAAGCTTTCTTT
- | TRBJ1-5 | TRBV19 | - | CASSIVFRYSNQPQHF | TGTGCCAGTAGTATAGTGTTCCGATATAGCAATCAGCCCCAGCATTTT
- | TRBJ1-5 | TRBV28 | - | CASSHRLGNQPQHF | TGTGCCAGCAGCCATCGGTTGGGCAATCAGCCCCAGCATTTT
- | TRBJ1-6 | TRBV4-1 | TRBD1 | CASSQPGQNSPLHF | TGCGCCAGCAGCCAACCGGGACAGAATTCACCCCTCCACTTT
- | TRBJ1-5 | TRBV30 | TRBD1 | CAWKQGAYSNQPQHF | TGTGCCTGGAAACAGGGGGCCTATAGCAATCAGCCCCAGCATTTT
- | TRBJ2-7 | TRBV6-5 | - | CASSYSFAGADEQYF | TGTGCCAGCAGTTACTCCTTCGCGGGGGCCGACGAGCAGTACTTC
- | TRBJ1-5 | TRBV6-5 | - | CASSRQVGDQPQHF | TGTGCCAGCAGTCGACAGGTGGGGGATCAGCCCCAGCATTTT
once | TRBJ2-2 | TRBV7-9 | TRBD2 | CASTSGGLTGELFF | TGTGCCAGCACCTCGGGGGGGCTGACCGGGGAGCTGTTTTTT
once | TRBJ1-2 | TRBV20-1 | - | CSASVSLYGYTF | TGCAGTGCTAGTGTCAGCTTATATGGCTACACCTTC
once | TRBJ1-6 | TRBV6-2/TRBV6-3 | - | CASSYSMARSPLHF | TGTGCCAGCAGTTACTCAATGGCGCGGTCACCCCTCCACTTT
once | TRBJ1-1 | TRBV11-2 | - | CASSILSQGEAFF | TGTGCCAGCAGCATTCTTAGCCAGGGAGAAGCTTTCTTT
- | TRBJ2-3 | TRBV30 | - | CAWSVPPMDTQYF | TGTGCCTGGAGTGTACCCCCGATGGATACGCAGTATTTT
- | TRBJ1-6 | TRBV18 | TRBD1 | CASSPRTGENSPLHF | TGTGCCAGCTCACCCAGGACAGGGGAGAATTCACCCCTCCACTTT
- | TRBJ1-1 | TRBV7-2 | TRBD1 | CASNWRQGFNTEAFF | TGTGCCAGCAACTGGAGACAGGGATTTAACACTGAAGCTTTCTTT
- | TRBJ1-5 | TRBV2 | - | CASSPGTYSNQPQHF | TGTGCCAGCAGTCCAGGGACATATAGCAATCAGCCCCAGCATTTT